This TCR beta chain comes out of a study of cytomegalovirus exposure and HLA in healthy donors. Study observations and caveats: The study put about 180 TCR beta chains on its list as cytomegalovirus-associated. The TCR clusters that emerged in the first cohort tended, a later analysis found, to co-occur in the roughly 120 validation repertoires.

Of note for this clone: The antigen is not known.

Separate from the roughly 700-subject first cohort was the approximately 120-subject validation cohort, to which the donors belonged. Germline lookup yields CDR1 MGHRA and CDR2 YSYEKL. CDR3 length equals 15 residues. Losses at the gene ends were 5 bases for V and 2 bases for J; bases not matched to a gene: 4. The repertoire was sequenced with immunoSEQ multiplex PCR; TCRdb's copy has only in-frame clones and lacks some. The sample lists 150,000 to 200,000 clones, 88% occurring once. This TCR came from a man aged 18 to 29 in good health and CMV-seronegative. The source material was PBMCs. The V and J genes are TRBV4-1 and TRBJ1-4; 8 positions agree with TRBD1. CDR3: CASSFRQGTNEKLFF. The CDR3 DNA sequence: TGCGCCAGCAGCTTCCGACAGGGGACTAATGAAAAACTGTTTTTT.